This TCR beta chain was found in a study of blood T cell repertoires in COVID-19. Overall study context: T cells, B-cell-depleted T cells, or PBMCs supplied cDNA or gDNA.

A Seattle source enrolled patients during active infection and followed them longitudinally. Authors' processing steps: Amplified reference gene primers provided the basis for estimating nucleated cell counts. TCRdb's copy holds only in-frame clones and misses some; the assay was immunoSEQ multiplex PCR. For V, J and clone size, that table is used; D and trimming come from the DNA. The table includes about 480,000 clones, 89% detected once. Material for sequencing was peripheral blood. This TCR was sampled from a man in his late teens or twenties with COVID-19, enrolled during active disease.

CDR3 nucleotides: TGTGCCAGTAGTATGCTAGCGGGGAACACCGGGGAGCTGTTTTTT. It translates to CASSMLAGNTGELFF. J is TRBJ2-2 and V is TRBV19, with 8 bases that match TRBD2. V was clipped by 3 bases and J by 1 base; unmatched bases: 1. CDR3 length: 15 residues. Germline values: CDR1 LNHDA, CDR2 SQIVND (reference sequence). Complete variable domain (other parts from reference TRBV19 and TRBJ2-2): DGGITQSPKYLFRKEGQNVTLSCEQNLNHDAMYWYRQDPGQGLRLIYYSQIVNDFQKGDIAEGYSVSREKKESFPLTVTSAQKNPTAFYLCASSMLAGNTGELFFGEGSRLTVL.